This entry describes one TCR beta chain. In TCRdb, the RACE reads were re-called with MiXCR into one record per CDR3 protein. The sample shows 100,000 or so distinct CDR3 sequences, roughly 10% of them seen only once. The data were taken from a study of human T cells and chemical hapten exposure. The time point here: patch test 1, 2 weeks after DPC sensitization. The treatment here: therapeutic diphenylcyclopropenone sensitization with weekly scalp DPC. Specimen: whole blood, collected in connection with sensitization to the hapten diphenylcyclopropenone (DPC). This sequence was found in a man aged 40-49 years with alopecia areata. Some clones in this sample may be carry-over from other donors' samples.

The CDR3 DNA follows: TGTGCCAGCAGTTACCCGGACAGTTTTTCCTACGAGCAGTACTTC. As protein: CASSYPDSFSYEQYF. The V call is TRBV6-2 or TRBV6-3, the J call TRBJ2-7, with TRBD1 as a possible D gene (6 bases). This CDR3 spans 15 amino acids. The ends were cut back, 2 bases at V and 1 base at J, with 12 bases in the middle. Germline V gives CDR1 MNHEY, CDR2 SVGEGT.